This T cell receptor (beta chain) is from a study of blood T cell repertoires in COVID-19. Study background: Specimens from acute and convalescent COVID-19 originated in the United States, Italy and Spain. The analysed material was cDNA or gDNA that came from T cells, B-cell-depleted T cells, or PBMCs.

Looked up from germline, CDR1 is MNHEY and CDR2 is SVGAGI. CDR3 size: 14 residues. V was pared by 2 bases and J by 4 bases, with 11 bases between. In the original workflow: Reference gene primer amplification yielded estimated nucleated cell counts. Clones were sequenced by immunoSEQ multiplex PCR, and TCRdb holds only the in-frame ones, with some missing. That table supplies the V and J calls and clone size; D and trimming were determined from the DNA. The sample lists about 44,000 clones; around 80% were seen once. This chain uses TRBV6-5 with TRBJ1-2; TRBD1 might be the D (6 bases). Input material: peripheral blood. The sequence came from a human donor in a cohort sampled during active COVID-19. The CDR3 loop reads CASSYGTGSYGYTF. The CDR3, as DNA: TGTGCCAGCAGTTACGGAACAGGGAGCTATGGCTACACCTTC.